This T cell receptor (beta chain) was profiled in a study of radiation and T cells in renal cell carcinoma. Points from the study as a whole: Top tumor clonotypes rose in blood 2 weeks post-radiation, then contracted.

Profiling relied on immunoSEQ multiplex PCR, and the TCRdb table lists in-frame clones only, not all of them. The repertoire consists of 100,000 to 150,000 clones, with around 83% occurring once and the leading ten covering around 3%. The time point here: baseline pretreatment blood. Documented treatment: 15 Gy SBRT to primary tumor, nephrectomy 4 weeks later. Blood was sampled at baseline, 2 weeks and 4 weeks after SBRT. The CDR3 is 16 residues long. Trimming cost V 1 base and J 4 bases; bases outside gene matches: 3. Germline assignment: CDR1 SGHRS and CDR2 YFSETQ. This clone was detected many times. Antigen specificity is unknown.

The input for sequencing was blood, taken from a patient whose treatment included radiotherapy and nephrectomy. The receptor was derived from a woman in her sixties with renal cell carcinoma. The chain couples TRBV5-1 to TRBJ2-2, with 11 bases fitting TRBD2. This CDR3 reads CASSLSGLAVTGELFF. The CDR3 bases are TGCGCCAGCAGCTTGTCGGGACTAGCGGTCACCGGGGAGCTGTTTTTT.